The clone carrying this T cell receptor beta chain was found a few times. Its antigen is unidentified. These data originate in a study of identical twins. Study-level results: There were fewer insertions in abundant cord blood beta clonotypes, but memory repertoires showed no such pattern. Within monozygotic twins, out-of-frame TCR alpha sharing was underestimated by the models. The same donors were not followed; conclusions instead depended on cross-sectional statistical analysis. Out-of-frame alpha sequences shared by twins showed excess low generation probability.

The germline V and J ends were trimmed by 4 bases and 5 bases, with 18 bases remaining between them. Germline CDR1 LGHDT, CDR2 YNNKEL (reference sequence). This CDR3 region has 15 residues. TCRdb reprocessed the 5' RACE reads via MiXCR and lists one record per CDR3 protein. The top ten hold 0.95% to 1% of the sample, which has around 480,000 distinct CDR3 sequences, more than 13% seen once. These data are also associated with another study on yellow fever vaccine responses in identical twins.

The rearrangement joins TRBV3-1 to TRBJ2-7, with TRBD1 as a possible D gene (5 bases). The receptor was isolated from a young woman in good health. Sequences were obtained from CD4+ T cells sorted from blood. CDR3 loop: CASSPMVQASNEQYF. Here the CDR3 DNA reads TGTGCCAGCAGCCCGATGGTACAGGCCAGCAACGAGCAGTACTTC.